This T cell receptor beta chain is from a study of cytomegalovirus exposure and HLA in healthy donors. On this clone: Its antigen is unidentified.

With 60 Vbeta and 13 Jbeta primers, the PCR was carried out. Method: immunoSEQ multiplex PCR; TCRdb's copy keeps in-frame clones and lacks some. The sample holds roughly 140,000 clones, 64% seen once. Study-wide results and caveats: The study carried out a later analysis of TCR beta sequences. It associated around 17,000 of them with specific HLA alleles at a false discovery rate of 0.05. According to a later analysis, most TCR beta chains associated with CMV appeared HLA-restricted. In presence/absence analyses, roughly uniform sequencing depth across donors was assumed.

With V trimmed by 5 bases and J by 9 bases, 9 bases remained unmatched. Germline assignment: CDR1 MDHEN and CDR2 SYDVKM. The CDR3 runs 15 residues. The clonotype was recovered from a woman in her thirties in good health and CMV-seropositive. Sequenced: PBMCs. The V call is TRBV28, the J call TRBJ1-6; 8 nucleotides line up with TRBD1. The CDR3 loop is CASSPRSRGRSPLHF. CDR3 DNA sequence: TGTGCCAGCAGTCCCCGCAGCAGGGGGCGTTCACCCCTCCACTTT. The full variable domain, its missing parts supplied by reference TRBV28 and TRBJ1-6, is DVKVTQSSRYLVKRTGEKVFLECVQDMDHENMFWYRQDPGLGLRLIYFSYDVKMKEKGDIPEGYSVSREKKERFSLILESASTNQTSMYLCASSPRSRGRSPLHFGNGTRLTVT.